This T cell receptor (beta chain) was captured by sequencing in a study of blood T cell repertoires in COVID-19. Across the whole study: T cells, B-cell-depleted T cells, or PBMCs supplied cDNA or gDNA.

Per the study methods: From reference gene primer amplification, estimates of nucleated cell counts were derived. The repertoire was sequenced with immunoSEQ multiplex PCR; TCRdb's copy has only in-frame clones and lacks some. V and J calls plus clone size are reproduced from that table; the DNA served to infer D and trimming. The sample has roughly 300,000 clones; roughly 83% are singletons. From germline, CDR1 is SQVTM and CDR2 ANQGSEA. The CDR3 runs to 16 residues. V shed 3 bases, J shed 0 bases, and the junction held 10 bases outside the gene matches. Seattle researchers signed up patients amid active infection and tracked them longitudinally.

The rearrangement joins TRBV29-1 to TRBJ1-2; 7 bases line up with TRBD1. The sample comprised peripheral blood. The clonotype was recovered from a human donor with COVID-19, enrolled during active disease. The donor label of this sample is uncertain. CDR3 DNA sequence: TGCAGCGTTGACGGTCCCCGGGACAGCCCTAACTATGGCTACACCTTC. It codes for CSVDGPRDSPNYGYTF.